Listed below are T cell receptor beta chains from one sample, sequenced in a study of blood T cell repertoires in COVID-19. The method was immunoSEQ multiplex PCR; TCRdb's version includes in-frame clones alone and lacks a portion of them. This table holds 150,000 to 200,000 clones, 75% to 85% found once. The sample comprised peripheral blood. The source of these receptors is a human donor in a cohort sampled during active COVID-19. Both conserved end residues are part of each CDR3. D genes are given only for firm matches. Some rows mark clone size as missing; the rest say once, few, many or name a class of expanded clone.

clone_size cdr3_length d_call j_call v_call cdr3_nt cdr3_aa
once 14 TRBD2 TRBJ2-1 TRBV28 TGTGCCAGCTCTCGGAGGGACTATCACAATGAGCAGTTCTTC CASSRRDYHNEQFF
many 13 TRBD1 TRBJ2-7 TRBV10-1 TGCGCCAGCAGTACAGGGGATTCAAACGAGCAGTACTTC CASSTGDSNEQYF
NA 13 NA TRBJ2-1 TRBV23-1 TGCGCCAGCAGCGAGCACGTAGACAATGAGCAGTTCTTC CASSEHVDNEQFF
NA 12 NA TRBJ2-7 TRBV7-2 TGTGCCAGCGGTCGAGGGTTTTACGAGCAGTACTTC CASGRGFYEQYF
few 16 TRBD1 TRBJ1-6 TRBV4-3 TGCGCCAGCAGCCAAGAGGTGGGACAGGGAGAGTCACCCCTCCACTTT CASSQEVGQGESPLHF
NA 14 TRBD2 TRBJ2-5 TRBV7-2 TGTGCCAGCAGCTACCCCGGGAGGGGAGAGACCCAGTACTTC CASSYPGRGETQYF
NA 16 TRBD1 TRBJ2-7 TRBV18 TGTGCCAGCTCACCAAGGTTGCAGGACAGGGCCGGCGAGCAGTACTTC CASSPRLQDRAGEQYF
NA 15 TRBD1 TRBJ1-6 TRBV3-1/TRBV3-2 TGTGCCAGCAGCGCCTGGGACAGGGGTAATTCACCCCTCCACTTT CASSAWDRGNSPLHF
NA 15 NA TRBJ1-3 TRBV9 TGTGCCAGCAGCCCACAGGGAGGGCGGGGAAACACCATATATTTT CASSPQGGRGNTIYF
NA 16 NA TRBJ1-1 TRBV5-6 TGTGCCAGCAGCTTGCCGGGTTGGGGGGAGAACACTGAAGCTTTCTTT CASSLPGWGENTEAFF
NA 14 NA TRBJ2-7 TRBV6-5 TGTGCCAGCAGTTACTCGACAGCCACCTACGAGCAGTACTTC CASSYSTATYEQYF
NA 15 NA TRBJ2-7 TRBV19 TGTGCCAGTAGTATCAAACTAGATACCTACTTGGAGCAGTACTTC CASSIKLDTYLEQYF
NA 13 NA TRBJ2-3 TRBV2 TGTGCCTCAAGGGACAGCGGGGGAGATACGCAGTATTTT CASRDSGGDTQYF
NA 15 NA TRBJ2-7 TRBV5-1 TGCGCCAGCAGCTTCCTGACCGGGACTCCCTACGAGCAGTACTTC CASSFLTGTPYEQYF
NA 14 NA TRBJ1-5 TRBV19 TGTGCCAGTAGCCCCAGGGGACGCAATCAGCCCCAGCATTTT CASSPRGRNQPQHF
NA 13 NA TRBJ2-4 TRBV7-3 TGTGCCAGCAGCCCAAGCCCTCAAAACATTCAGTACTTC CASSPSPQNIQYF
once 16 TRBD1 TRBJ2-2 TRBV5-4 TGTGCCAGCAGCTTGAGGGGACAGGTTACCGCCGGGGAGCTGTTTTTT CASSLRGQVTAGELFF
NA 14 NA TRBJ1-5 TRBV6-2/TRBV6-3 TGTGCCAGCAGCCTGGGGAGTGGCAATCAGCCCCAGCATTTT CASSLGSGNQPQHF
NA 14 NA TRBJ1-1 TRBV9 TGTGCCAGCAGCGTAGCGGGGTTGAACACTGAAGCTTTCTTT CASSVAGLNTEAFF
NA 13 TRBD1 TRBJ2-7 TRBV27 TGTGCCAGCAGTTTAAGGACAGGGGATGAGCAGTACTTC CASSLRTGDEQYF
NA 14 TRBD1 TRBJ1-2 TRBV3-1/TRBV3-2 TGTGCCAGCAGCCAGGACAGGGATAACTATGGCTACACCTTC CASSQDRDNYGYTF
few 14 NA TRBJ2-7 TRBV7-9 TGTGCCAGCAGCCGAGGAGGCAGCTCCTACGAGCAGTACTTC CASSRGGSSYEQYF
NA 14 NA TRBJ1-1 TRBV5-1 TGCGCCAGCAGAAATGACATTAAGACCACTGAAGCTTTCTTT CASRNDIKTTEAFF
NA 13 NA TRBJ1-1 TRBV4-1 TGCGCCAGCAGCCTCGATGGACAGACTGAAGCTTTCTTT CASSLDGQTEAFF
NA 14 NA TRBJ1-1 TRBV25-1 TGTGCCAGCAGTGAGGGGAACAGGGTGACTGAAGCTTTCTTT CASSEGNRVTEAFF
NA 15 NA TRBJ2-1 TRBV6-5 TGTGCCACCGCCAGGGGCGGTGTGCCCTACAATGAGCAGTTCTTC CATARGGVPYNEQFF
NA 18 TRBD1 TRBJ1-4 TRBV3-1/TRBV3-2 TGTGCCAGCAGCCAAGGGGACAGATGGGCCACAACTAATGAAAAACTGTTTTTT CASSQGDRWATTNEKLFF
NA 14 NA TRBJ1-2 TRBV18 TGTGCCAGCTCACCCGCTACAGGGAAAGATGGCTACACCTTC CASSPATGKDGYTF
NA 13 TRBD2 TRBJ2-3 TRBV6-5 TGTGCCAGCAGTACGCGGGGGTCAGATACGCAGTATTTT CASSTRGSDTQYF
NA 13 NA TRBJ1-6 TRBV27 TGTGCCAGCAGTCTTCAAGGACACCCCGTCATCCACTTT CASSLQGHPVIHF
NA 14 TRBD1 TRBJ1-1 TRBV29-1 TGCAGCGTTGGACAGGGGGCGCAGAACACTGAAGCTTTCTTT CSVGQGAQNTEAFF
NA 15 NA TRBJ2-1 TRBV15 TGTGCCACCAGCAGAGCCAGCGAGGCCTACAATGAGCAGTTCTTC CATSRASEAYNEQFF
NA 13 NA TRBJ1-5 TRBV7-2 TGTGCCAGCAGTGACAGCTTAGATCAGCCCCAGCATTTT CASSDSLDQPQHF
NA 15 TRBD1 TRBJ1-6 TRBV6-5 TGTGCCAGCAGTTTAGGGGGGACAGGGAATTCACCCCTCCACTTT CASSLGGTGNSPLHF
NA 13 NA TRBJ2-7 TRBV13 TGTGCCAGCAGCTTAGGGGGAGGCTACGAGCAGTACTTC CASSLGGGYEQYF
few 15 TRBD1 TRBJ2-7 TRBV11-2 TGTGCCAGCAGCTTCGAGACAGGGAATTCCTACGAGCAGTACTTC CASSFETGNSYEQYF
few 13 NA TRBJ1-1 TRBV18 TGTGCCAGCTCACCGTTGGGCAGTACCCTCGGGGTCTTT CASSPLGSTLGVF
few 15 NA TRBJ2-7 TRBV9 TGTGCCAGCAGCGTAAGTGGGGGGAGCTCCTACGAGCAGTACTTC CASSVSGGSSYEQYF